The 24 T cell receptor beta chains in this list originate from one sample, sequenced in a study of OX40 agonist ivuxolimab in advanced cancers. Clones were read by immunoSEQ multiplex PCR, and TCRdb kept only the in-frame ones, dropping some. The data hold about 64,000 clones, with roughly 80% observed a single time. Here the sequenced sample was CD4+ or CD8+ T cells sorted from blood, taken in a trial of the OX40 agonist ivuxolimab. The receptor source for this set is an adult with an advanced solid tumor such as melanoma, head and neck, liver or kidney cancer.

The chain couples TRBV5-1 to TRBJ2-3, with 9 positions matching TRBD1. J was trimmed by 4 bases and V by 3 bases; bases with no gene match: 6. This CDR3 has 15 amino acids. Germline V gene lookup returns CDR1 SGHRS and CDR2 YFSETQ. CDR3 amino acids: CASSSRQGVADTQYF. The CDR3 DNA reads TGCGCCAGCAGCTCCCGACAGGGGGTGGCAGATACGCAGTATTTT.

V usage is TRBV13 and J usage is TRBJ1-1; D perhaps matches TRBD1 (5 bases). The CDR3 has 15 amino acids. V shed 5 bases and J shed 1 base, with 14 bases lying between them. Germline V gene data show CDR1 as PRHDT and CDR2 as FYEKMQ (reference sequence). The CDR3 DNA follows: TGTGCCAGCAGCCCTCGTGGGGCGACGAACACTGAAGCTTTCTTT. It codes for CASSPRGATNTEAFF.

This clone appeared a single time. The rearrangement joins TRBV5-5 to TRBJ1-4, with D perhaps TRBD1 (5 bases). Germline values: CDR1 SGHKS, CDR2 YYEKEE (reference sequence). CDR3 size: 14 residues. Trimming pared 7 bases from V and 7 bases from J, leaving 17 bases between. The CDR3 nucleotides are TGTGCCAGCTTGCTAGGGGTCGGAGGTGAAAAACTGTTTTTT. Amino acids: CASLLGVGGEKLFF.

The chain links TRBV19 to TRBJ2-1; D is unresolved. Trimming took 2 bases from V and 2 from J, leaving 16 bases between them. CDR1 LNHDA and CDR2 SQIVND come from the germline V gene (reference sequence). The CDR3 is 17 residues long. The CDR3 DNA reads TGTGCCAGTAGTATAATTAGTGTAGGCGGAACCTACAATGAGCAGTTCTTC. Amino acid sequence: CASSIISVGGTYNEQFF.

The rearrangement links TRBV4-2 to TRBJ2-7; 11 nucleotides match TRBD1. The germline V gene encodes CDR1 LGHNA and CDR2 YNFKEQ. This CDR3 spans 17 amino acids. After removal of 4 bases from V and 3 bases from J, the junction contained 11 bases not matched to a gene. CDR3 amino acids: CASSRTGGLTSGYEQYF. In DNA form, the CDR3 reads TGTGCCAGCAGCCGGACAGGGGGCCTGACTAGCGGCTACGAGCAGTACTTC.

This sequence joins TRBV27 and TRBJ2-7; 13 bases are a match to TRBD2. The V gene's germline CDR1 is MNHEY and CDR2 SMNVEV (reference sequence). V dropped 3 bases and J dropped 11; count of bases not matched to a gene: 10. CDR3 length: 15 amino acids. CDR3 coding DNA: TGTGCCAGCAGTTTTACCCTAGGACTAGCGGGAGAGGAGTACTTC. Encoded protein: CASSFTLGLAGEEYF.

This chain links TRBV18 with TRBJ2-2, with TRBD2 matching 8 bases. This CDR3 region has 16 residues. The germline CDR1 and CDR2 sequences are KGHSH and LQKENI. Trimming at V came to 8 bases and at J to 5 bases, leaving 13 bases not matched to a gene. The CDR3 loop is CASTRGAGGSTGELFF. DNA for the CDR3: TGTGCCAGCACCCGAGGGGCGGGAGGATCTACCGGGGAGCTGTTTTTT.

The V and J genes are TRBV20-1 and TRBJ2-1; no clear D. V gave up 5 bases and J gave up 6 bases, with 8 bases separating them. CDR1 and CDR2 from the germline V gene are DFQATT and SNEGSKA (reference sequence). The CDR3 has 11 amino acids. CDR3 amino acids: CSASIFNEQFF. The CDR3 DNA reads TGCAGTGCTTCGATCTTCAATGAGCAGTTCTTC.

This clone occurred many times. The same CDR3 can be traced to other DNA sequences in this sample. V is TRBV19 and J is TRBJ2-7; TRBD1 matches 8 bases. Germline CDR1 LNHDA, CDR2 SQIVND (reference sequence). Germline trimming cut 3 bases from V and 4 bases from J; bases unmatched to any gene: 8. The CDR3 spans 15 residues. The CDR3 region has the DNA TGTGCCAGTAGTATCGAGGACAGGGTGGGGTACGAGCAGTACTTC. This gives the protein CASSIEDRVGYEQYF.

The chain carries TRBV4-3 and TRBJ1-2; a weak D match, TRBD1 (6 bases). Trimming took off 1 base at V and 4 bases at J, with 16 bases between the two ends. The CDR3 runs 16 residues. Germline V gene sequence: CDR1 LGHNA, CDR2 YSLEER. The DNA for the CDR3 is TGCGCCAGCAGCCAAGGAGGGGGTGTACTTAGCTATGGCTACACCTTC. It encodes CASSQGGGVLSYGYTF.

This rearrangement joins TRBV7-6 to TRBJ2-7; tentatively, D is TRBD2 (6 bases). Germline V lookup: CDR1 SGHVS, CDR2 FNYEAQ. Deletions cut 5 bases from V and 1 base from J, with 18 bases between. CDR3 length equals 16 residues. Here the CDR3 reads CASSVLLGTHSYEQYF. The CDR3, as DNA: TGTGCCAGCAGCGTCCTTCTGGGGACTCATTCCTACGAGCAGTACTTC.

CDR3: CASSSALDRGVQAFF. Here the CDR3 DNA reads TGTGCCAGCAGCAGCGCCCTTGACAGGGGGGTTCAAGCTTTCTTT. The V gene is TRBV2, the J gene TRBJ1-1, with 9 bases matching TRBD1. Germline CDR1 is SNHLY and CDR2 is FYNNEI. The CDR3 loop spans 15 amino acids. Trimming cost V 6 bases and J 9 bases; bases outside gene matches: 14. The complete variable domain, with remaining parts taken from reference TRBV2 and TRBJ1-1, reads EPEVTQTPSHQVTQMGQEVILRCVPISNHLYFYWYRQILGQKVEFLVSFYNNEISEKSEIFDDQFSVERPDGSNFTLKIRSTKLEDSAMYFCASSSALDRGVQAFFGQGTRLTVV.

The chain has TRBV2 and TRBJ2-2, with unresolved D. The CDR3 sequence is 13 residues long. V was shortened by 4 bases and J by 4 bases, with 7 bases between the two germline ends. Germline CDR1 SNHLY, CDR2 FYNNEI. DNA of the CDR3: TGTGCCAGCAGTGGGATCCCCACCGGGGAGCTGTTTTTT. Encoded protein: CASSGIPTGELFF.

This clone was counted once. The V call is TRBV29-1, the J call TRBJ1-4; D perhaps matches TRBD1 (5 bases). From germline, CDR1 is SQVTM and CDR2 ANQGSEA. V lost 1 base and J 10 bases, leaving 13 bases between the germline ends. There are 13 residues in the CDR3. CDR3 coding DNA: TGCAGCGTTGAAGTTGTCCAGGGTGGAAAACTGTTTTTT. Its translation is CSVEVVQGGKLFF.

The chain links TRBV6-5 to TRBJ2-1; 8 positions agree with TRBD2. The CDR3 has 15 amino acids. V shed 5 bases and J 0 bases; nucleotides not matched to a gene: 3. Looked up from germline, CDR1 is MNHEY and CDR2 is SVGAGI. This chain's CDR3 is CASSPGLGSYNEQFF. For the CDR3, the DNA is TGTGCCAGCAGTCCGGGACTAGGCTCCTACAATGAGCAGTTCTTC.

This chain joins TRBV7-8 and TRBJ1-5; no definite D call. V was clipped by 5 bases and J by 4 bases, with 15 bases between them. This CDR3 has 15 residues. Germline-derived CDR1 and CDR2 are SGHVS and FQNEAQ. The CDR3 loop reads CASSIHSVSNQPQHF. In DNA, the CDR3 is TGTGCCAGCAGCATACACAGCGTTTCAAATCAGCCCCAGCATTTT.

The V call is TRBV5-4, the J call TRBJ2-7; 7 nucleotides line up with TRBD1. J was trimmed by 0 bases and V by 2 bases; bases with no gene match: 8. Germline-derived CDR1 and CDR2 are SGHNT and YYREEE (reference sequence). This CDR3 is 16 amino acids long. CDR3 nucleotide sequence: TGTGCCAGCAGCTTAGGGGCCTGGGACAGCTCCTACGAGCAGTACTTC. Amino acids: CASSLGAWDSSYEQYF.

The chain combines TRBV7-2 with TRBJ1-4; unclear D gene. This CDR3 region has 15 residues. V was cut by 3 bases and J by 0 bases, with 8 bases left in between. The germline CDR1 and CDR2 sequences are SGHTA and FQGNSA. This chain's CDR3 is CASSLRITTNEKLFF. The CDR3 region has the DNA TGTGCCAGCAGCTTGAGGATTACAACTAATGAAAAACTGTTTTTT.

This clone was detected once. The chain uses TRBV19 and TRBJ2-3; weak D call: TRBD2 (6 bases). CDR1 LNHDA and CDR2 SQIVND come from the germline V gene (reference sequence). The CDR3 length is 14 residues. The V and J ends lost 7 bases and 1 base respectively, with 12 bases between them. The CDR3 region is CASKTTSGTDTQYF. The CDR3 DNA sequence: TGTGCCAGTAAAACGACTAGTGGCACAGATACGCAGTATTTT. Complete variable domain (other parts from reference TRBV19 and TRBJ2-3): DGGITQSPKYLFRKEGQNVTLSCEQNLNHDAMYWYRQDPGQGLRLIYYSQIVNDFQKGDIAEGYSVSREKKESFPLTVTSAQKNPTAFYLCASKTTSGTDTQYFGPGTRLTVL.

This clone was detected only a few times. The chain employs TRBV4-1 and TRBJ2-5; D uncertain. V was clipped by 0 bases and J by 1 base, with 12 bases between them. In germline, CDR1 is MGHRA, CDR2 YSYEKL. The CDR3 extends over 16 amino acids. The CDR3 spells CASSQDRPIIQETQYF. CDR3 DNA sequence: TGCGCCAGCAGCCAAGATCGTCCCATTATCCAAGAGACCCAGTACTTC.

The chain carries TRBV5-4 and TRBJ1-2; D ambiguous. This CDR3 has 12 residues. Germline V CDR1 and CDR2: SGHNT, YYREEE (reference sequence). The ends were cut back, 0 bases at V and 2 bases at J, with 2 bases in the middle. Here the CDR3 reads CASSLDNYGYTF. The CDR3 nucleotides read TGTGCCAGCAGCTTGGACAACTATGGCTACACCTTC.

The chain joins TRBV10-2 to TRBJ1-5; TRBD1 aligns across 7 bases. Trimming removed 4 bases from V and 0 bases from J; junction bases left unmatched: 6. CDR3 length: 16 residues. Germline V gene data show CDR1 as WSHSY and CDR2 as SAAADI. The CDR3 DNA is TGCGCCAGCAGTGTGTCGGGACAGTCTAGCAATCAGCCCCAGCATTTT. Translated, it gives CASSVSGQSSNQPQHF.

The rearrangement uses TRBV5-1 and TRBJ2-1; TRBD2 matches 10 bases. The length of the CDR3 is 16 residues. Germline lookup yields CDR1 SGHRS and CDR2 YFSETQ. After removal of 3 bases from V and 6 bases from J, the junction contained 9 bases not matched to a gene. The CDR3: CASSSTSGSLGNEQFF. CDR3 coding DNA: TGCGCCAGCAGCTCGACTAGCGGGTCCCTGGGCAATGAGCAGTTCTTC.

The CDR3 DNA reads TGTGCCAGCAAAGGGGGGCCCTACAATGAGCAGTTCTTC. Protein sequence: CASKGGPYNEQFF. The chain joins TRBV7-3 to TRBJ2-1; D tentatively reads TRBD1 or TRBD2 (6 bases each). CDR1 and CDR2 from the germline V gene are SGHTA and FQGTGA. This CDR3 is 13 amino acids long. V lost 7 bases and J 2 bases, leaving 9 bases between the germline ends.